This T cell receptor beta chain was obtained from a study of neurological immune-mediated disorders. Findings and caveats of the study: The most TCR clonal expansion was seen in HTLV-1-associated myelopathy, and the least was seen in multiple sclerosis, which fell below healthy controls.

The cDNA was generated by 5'RACE with 10-nucleotide random UMIs. The authors obtained over 160 million TCR-beta sequences from 15-18 subjects per sequencing run. In TCRdb, the 5' RACE reads were re-called with MiXCR into one record per CDR3 protein. The data show about 53,000 distinct CDR3 sequences, approximately 8.4% seen once. The sample holds a few counts of this clonotype. The antigen remains undetermined. Time point reported: longitudinal time-point 3. The material sequenced was PBMCs. The clonotype comes from a woman aged 35 to 49 in good health.

The CDR3 is CASSFYTGTAYF. CDR3 nucleotide sequence: TGTGCCAGCAGCTTTTATACCGGGACAGCCTACTTC. J is TRBJ2-7 and V is TRBV7-2, with 7 bases that match TRBD1. Germline CDR1 is SGHTA and CDR2 is FQGNSA. V lost 3 bases and J lost 13; bases outside the gene matches: 9. The CDR3 covers 12 residues. Supplemented by reference TRBV7-2 and TRBJ2-7, the full variable domain reads GAGVSQSPSNKVTEKGKDVELRCDPISGHTALYWYRQSLGQGLEFLIYFQGNSAPDKSGLPSDRFSAERTGGSVSTLTIQRTQQEDSAVYLCASSFYTGTAYFGPGTRLTVT.